The TCR beta chain described here comes from a study of immune characterization of retroperitoneal liposarcoma. TCRdb called the PCR reads again in MiXCR, with one record for every CDR3 protein. The repertoire holds more than 10,000 distinct CDR3 sequences, with around 26% as singletons. This clonotype was counted ten times or more. Looked up from germline, CDR1 is MNHNS and CDR2 is SASEGT. The V and J ends lost 0 bases and 5 bases, in that order; junction bases with no gene match: 6. CDR3 length equals 16 residues. This TCR was sampled from a female donor with retroperitoneal liposarcoma. The sequencing input was tumor tissue. This sequence joins TRBV6-1 and TRBJ2-5; TRBD2 matches 10 bases. In DNA, the CDR3 is TGTGCCAGCAGTGAAGCGGCTAGCGGGAGTGGGGAGACCCAGTACTTC. Its translation: CASSEAASGSGETQYF.